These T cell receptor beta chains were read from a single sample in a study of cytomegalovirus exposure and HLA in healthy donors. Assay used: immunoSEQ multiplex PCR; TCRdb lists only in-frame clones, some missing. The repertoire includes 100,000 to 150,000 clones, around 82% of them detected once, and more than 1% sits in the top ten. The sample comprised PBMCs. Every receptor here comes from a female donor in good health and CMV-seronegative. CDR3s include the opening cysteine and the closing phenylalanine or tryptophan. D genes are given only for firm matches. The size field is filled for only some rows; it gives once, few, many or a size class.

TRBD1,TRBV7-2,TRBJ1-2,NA,CASSSDRGLSGYTF,TGTGCCAGCAGCTCGGACAGGGGACTCTCTGGCTACACCTTC
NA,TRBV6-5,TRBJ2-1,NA,CASSLAAAGNEQFF,TGTGCCAGCAGTTTGGCGGCAGCGGGCAATGAGCAGTTCTTC
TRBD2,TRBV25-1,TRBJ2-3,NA,CASSPSGSLADTQYF,TGTGCCAGCAGTCCTAGCGGGAGCTTAGCAGATACGCAGTATTTT
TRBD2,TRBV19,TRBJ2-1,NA,CASSPLAGGISSYNEQFF,TGTGCCAGTAGTCCCCTAGCGGGAGGGATAAGCTCCTACAATGAGCAGTTCTTC
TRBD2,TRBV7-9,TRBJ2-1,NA,CASSSTRGGSNEQFF,TGTGCCAGCAGCTCGACCCGGGGGGGGTCCAATGAGCAGTTCTTC
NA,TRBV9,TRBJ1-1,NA,CASSGAQGWAFF,TGTGCCAGCAGCGGGGCACAGGGTTGGGCTTTCTTT
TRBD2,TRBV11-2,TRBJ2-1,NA,CASSFTSGSNNEQFF,TGTGCCAGCAGCTTCACTAGCGGGAGTAACAATGAGCAGTTCTTC
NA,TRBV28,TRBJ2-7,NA,CASRQATYEQYF,TGTGCCAGCAGACAGGCAACCTACGAGCAGTACTTC
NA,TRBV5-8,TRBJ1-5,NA,CASSPAPFRVNQPQHF,TGTGCCAGCAGCCCGGCCCCCTTCAGGGTGAATCAGCCCCAGCATTTT
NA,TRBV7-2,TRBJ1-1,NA,CASSLIPRRTEAFF,TGTGCCAGCAGCTTGATTCCCAGGAGGACTGAAGCTTTCTTT
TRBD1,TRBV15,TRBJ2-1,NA,CATRETGATYNEQFF,TGTGCCACCAGGGAGACAGGGGCGACCTACAATGAGCAGTTCTTC
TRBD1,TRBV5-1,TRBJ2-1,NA,CASSLEGTVHYNEQFF,TGCGCCAGCAGCCTCGAAGGGACAGTTCACTACAATGAGCAGTTCTTC
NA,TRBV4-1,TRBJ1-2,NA,CASSQGSVLYGYTF,TGCGCCAGCAGCCAGGGGAGCGTACTTTATGGCTACACCTTC
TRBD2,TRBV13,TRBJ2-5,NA,CASSSSGGQETQYF,TGTGCCAGCAGCTCCTCGGGGGGCCAAGAGACCCAGTACTTC
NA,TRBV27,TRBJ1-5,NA,CASSFPRTEPNTYSNQPQHF,TGTGCCAGCAGTTTCCCCAGGACAGAACCCAATACTTATAGCAATCAGCCCCAGCATTTT
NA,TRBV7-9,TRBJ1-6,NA,CASAPWGGQGNSPLHF,TGTGCCAGCGCCCCATGGGGGGGGCAGGGGAATTCACCCCTCCACTTT
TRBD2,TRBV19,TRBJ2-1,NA,CASSPSGTNYNEQFF,TGTGCCAGTAGCCCTTCCGGGACTAACTACAATGAGCAGTTCTTC
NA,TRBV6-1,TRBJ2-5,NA,CASIGVLWETQYF,TGTGCCAGCATCGGGGTATTATGGGAGACCCAGTACTTC
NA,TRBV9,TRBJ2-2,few,CASSPQGFPGELFF,TGTGCCAGCAGCCCCCAGGGGTTCCCCGGGGAGCTGTTTTTT
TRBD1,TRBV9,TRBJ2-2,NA,CASRGTGVTGELFF,TGTGCCAGCAGGGGGACAGGGGTAACCGGGGAGCTGTTTTTT
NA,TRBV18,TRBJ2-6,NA,CASSSQGSGANVLTF,TGTGCCAGCTCATCGCAGGGATCTGGGGCCAACGTCCTGACTTTC
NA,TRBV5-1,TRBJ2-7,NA,CASSLDGLDYEQYF,TGCGCCAGCAGCTTAGACGGGTTGGACTACGAGCAGTACTTC
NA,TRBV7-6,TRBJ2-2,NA,CASSLGGGTGELFF,TGTGCCAGCAGCTTAGGTGGGGGGACCGGGGAGCTGTTTTTT
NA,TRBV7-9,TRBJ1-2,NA,CSSSLGDTQIYGYTF,TGTTCCAGCAGCTTAGGGGACACCCAGATCTATGGCTACACCTTC
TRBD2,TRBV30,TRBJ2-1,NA,CAWSHTGTSGYNEQFF,TGTGCCTGGAGCCACACCGGGACTAGCGGATACAATGAGCAGTTCTTC
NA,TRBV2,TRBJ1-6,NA,CASIPGSVNSPLHF,TGTGCCAGCATCCCGGGTTCAGTTAATTCACCCCTCCACTTT
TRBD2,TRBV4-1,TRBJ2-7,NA,CASSQLAGSYEQYF,TGCGCCAGCAGCCAACTAGCGGGATCCTACGAGCAGTACTTC
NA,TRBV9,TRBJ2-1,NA,CASSVKGGEGYNEQFF,TGTGCCAGCAGCGTCAAGGGGGGGGAAGGCTACAATGAGCAGTTCTTC
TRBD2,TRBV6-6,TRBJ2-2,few,CASSLGLAEFTGELFF,TGTGCCAGCAGTTTGGGACTAGCGGAGTTCACCGGGGAGCTGTTTTTT
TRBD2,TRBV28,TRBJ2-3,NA,CASSLVKREFTDTQYF,TGTGCCAGCAGTCTGGTCAAGCGGGAGTTCACAGATACGCAGTATTTT
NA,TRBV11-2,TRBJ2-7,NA,CASSLVGGLEQYF,TGTGCCAGCAGCTTAGTTGGGGGCCTCGAGCAGTACTTC
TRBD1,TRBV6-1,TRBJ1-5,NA,CASSEEMGQGHQPQHF,TGTGCCAGCAGTGAAGAGATGGGACAGGGCCATCAGCCCCAGCATTTT
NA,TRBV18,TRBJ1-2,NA,CASSQTDVNYGYTF,TGTGCCAGCTCACAAACAGACGTTAACTATGGCTACACCTTC
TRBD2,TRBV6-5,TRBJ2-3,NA,CASTLLAGGGTQYF,TGTGCCAGCACCCTTCTAGCGGGGGGAGGTACGCAGTATTTT
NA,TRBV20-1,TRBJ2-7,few,CSASNPLGLGF,TGCAGTGCTAGTAACCCACTAGGGCTGGGCTTC
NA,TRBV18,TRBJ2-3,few,CASSPSSRVGTDTQYF,TGTGCCAGCTCACCATCGAGCCGGGTAGGCACAGATACGCAGTATTTT
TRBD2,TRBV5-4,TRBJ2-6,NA,CASSMGLAAHASGANVLTF,TGTGCCAGCAGCATGGGACTAGCGGCCCACGCGTCCGGGGCCAACGTCCTGACTTTC
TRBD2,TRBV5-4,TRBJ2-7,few,CASSYSGGSEQYF,TGTGCCAGCAGCTATAGCGGGGGTAGCGAGCAGTACTTC
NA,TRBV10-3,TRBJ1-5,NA,CAISVDRRQPQHF,TGTGCCATCAGTGTTGACAGGAGGCAGCCCCAGCATTTT
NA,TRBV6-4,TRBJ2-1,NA,CASSLGGQLSYNEQFF,TGTGCCAGCAGTCTCGGAGGACAGCTGTCCTACAATGAGCAGTTCTTC
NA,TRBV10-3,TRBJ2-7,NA,CAITGGEPYEQYF,TGTGCCATCACGGGCGGGGAACCCTACGAGCAGTACTTC
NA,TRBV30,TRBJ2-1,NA,CAWSKGAYNEQFF,TGTGCCTGGAGTAAAGGGGCCTACAATGAGCAGTTCTTC
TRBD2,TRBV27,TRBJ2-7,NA,CASKPGLASQVQYF,TGTGCCAGCAAACCGGGACTAGCTAGTCAGGTGCAGTACTTC
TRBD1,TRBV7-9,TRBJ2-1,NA,CSSSLGQGASNEQFF,TGTTCCAGCAGCCTGGGACAGGGGGCTTCGAATGAGCAGTTCTTC
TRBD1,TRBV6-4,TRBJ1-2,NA,CASSPRAGGNGYTF,TGTGCCAGCAGTCCCCGGGCAGGGGGTAATGGCTACACCTTC
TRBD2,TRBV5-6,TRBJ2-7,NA,CASSLRLADREQYF,TGTGCCAGCAGCTTGAGACTAGCCGATCGCGAGCAGTACTTC
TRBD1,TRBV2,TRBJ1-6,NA,CASRARTGGDSPLHF,TGTGCCAGCAGGGCCCGGACAGGGGGAGATTCACCCCTCCACTTT
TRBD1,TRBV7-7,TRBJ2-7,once,CASSPGLGQTYEQHF,TGTGCTAGCAGCCCCGGCCTGGGACAGACTTACGAGCAGCACTTC
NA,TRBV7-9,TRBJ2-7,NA,CASSLARGYEQYF,TGTGCCAGCAGCTTAGCCAGGGGCTACGAGCAGTACTTC